The entry below describes one TCR beta chain. What antigen it recognizes has not been identified. Nothing much larger sits one base from this clone, and base qualities are not available. The immunoSEQ Assay was the method used to sequence TCRbeta CDR3 regions. After extraction, genomic DNA underwent amplification by bias-controlled multiplex PCR, followed by high-throughput sequencing. Turning to the authors' computational methods: To quantify the absolute abundance of each unique TCRbeta CDR3 region, sequences were collapsed and filtered. T cell fraction was estimated by normalizing TCRbeta template counts to usable DNA, with usable DNA measured through amplification of reference genes found in all nucleated cells. Repertoire TCRs were annotated as SARS-CoV-2-specific when V gene, CDR3 amino acid sequence and J gene were exactly matched to a known reactive TCR set. The reference SARS-CoV-2 TCR set was obtained from MIRA and was filtered for enrichment in COVID-19-positive ImmuneCODE repertoires, whereby public or cross-reactive TCRs were removed. Based on the MIRA antigens, annotated TCRs were further analysed at the level of specific ORF or position within ORF. Breadth was defined as the number of annotated unique rearrangements divided by the total number of unique productive rearrangements, and depth was defined as the summed frequency of the annotated unique rearrangements. Group comparisons of TCR breadth used two-sided Wilcoxon rank-sum tests. The immuneACCESS repertoire file appears here via TCRdb, limited to in-frame rearrangements. These files lack a portion of the clones; in checked studies, under half of the deficit traces to unresolved V genes, and the cause of the others is not known. V and J calls and clone size are those listed in that table; D and trimming were worked out from the DNA. This sample lists 450,000 to 550,000 clones; 89% were detected once. Together, the top ten hold about 1.5% of the sample.

The data were taken from a study of Ad26.COV2.S vaccination and SARS-CoV-2 variants (dated by TCRdb to the early 2020s). Regarding the study in general: Donors in the vaccine arm were drawn from COV1001, a multicentre, randomized, double-blind, placebo-controlled phase I-IIa trial testing Ad26.COV2.S in healthy adults. Dosing of Ad26.COV2.S was intramuscular, at either 5x10^10 or 1x10^11 viral particles, delivered as one shot or as two shots spaced 56 days apart. The specificity and breadth of SARS-CoV-2-reactive T cell receptors after Ad26.COV2.S vaccination were assessed by TCRbeta repertoire sequencing. A total of 32 samples were included in the TCR-sequenced set, comprising around 19 Ad26.COV2.S vaccine recipients, 5 placebo recipients and 8 SARS-CoV-2 convalescent individuals. Trial participants were randomized into five groups of five: low-dose or high-dose Ad26.COV2.S given once or twice, or placebo on both occasions. Investigators did not know the trial group allocation while performing experiments and assessing outcomes.

The germline V gene sets CDR1 to SGDLS and CDR2 to YYNGEE. The CDR3 goes from the cysteine to the phenylalanine over 20 residues. The CDR3 DNA has 60 bases and is translated from base 1. The germline V and J ends show losses of 0 bases and 0 bases respectively, and no gene match explains 15 bases of the junction. Sample treatment or condition, as interpreted from the label and publication: 19 received Ad26.COV2.S at low or high dose, single or two shots; about 5 received placebo; per-sample allocation not given. For vaccine and placebo recipients, the sequenced repertoires came from samples collected on day 63 after the first injection. In Cohort 1b, roughly 26 adults aged 18-55 years were enrolled at a single site in Boston, USA, between 29 July and 7 August 2020. Ad26.COV2.S was a replication-incompetent adenovirus type 26 vector that expressed a prefusion-stabilized SARS-CoV-2 spike protein derived from the original Wuhan strain.

General conclusions and limits of the study: According to the authors, total T cell responses may have been underestimated by the TCR breadth and depth analyses. The study was not powered to compare responses between vaccine doses or regimens. Compared with placebo recipients, Ad26.COV2.S recipients showed higher spike-specific TCR breadth (P = 0.0014). Vaccine and placebo recipients had similar non-spike TCR breadth, a finding consistent with the vaccine containing only spike. After vaccination, substantial breadth of spike-specific CD8+ and CD4+ T cell responses was reported.

The specimen comprised peripheral blood, sampled in a trial of Ad26.COV2.S vaccine versus placebo. Here the chain combines TRBV9 and TRBJ2-3, and TRBD2 matches 8 of the central bases. The receptor was derived from a person aged 18-60 years who received the Ad26.COV2.S COVID-19 vaccine or a placebo. This receptor carries the CDR3 CASSVGFRLAGGTSTDTQYF. The nucleotide sequence reads as follows: TGTGCCAGCAGCGTAGGATTCCGGCTAGCGGGTGGGACTAGCACAGATACGCAGTATTTT.